The sequence of this TCR beta chain was determined in a study of blood T cells in healthy people across ages. Study-wide points: Relative to aged donors, long-lived donors carried more naive CD4+ cells and displayed higher diversity.

Then a second PCR, running roughly 7 to 12 cycles, was carried out with a sample-barcoded 5' primer and a J-beta primer mix. Every cDNA was tagged by a template-switch adaptor with 12 random nucleotides. The study obtained at least 2.5 million CDR3-containing paired-end reads from every sample. Using its own MiXCR run on the 5' RACE reads, TCRdb lists one record per CDR3 protein. The sample holds roughly 930,000 distinct CDR3 sequences, 45% to 50% seen once. Sample donors were healthy Caucasian individuals that came from Russia, aged roughly 6 to 90. A few counts support this clonotype. No antigen is known for it. The length of the CDR3 is 14 residues. Trimming took off 3 bases at V and 5 bases at J, with 13 bases between the two ends.

This chain links TRBV12-3 or TRBV12-4 with TRBJ1-1; maybe TRBD1 (6 bases). The specimen sequenced was blood. The TCR comes from a man aged 25-45 years in good health. This CDR3 is CASSLWGRGTEAFF. The CDR3, as DNA: TGTGCCAGCAGTTTGTGGGGAAGGGGGACTGAAGCTTTCTTT.